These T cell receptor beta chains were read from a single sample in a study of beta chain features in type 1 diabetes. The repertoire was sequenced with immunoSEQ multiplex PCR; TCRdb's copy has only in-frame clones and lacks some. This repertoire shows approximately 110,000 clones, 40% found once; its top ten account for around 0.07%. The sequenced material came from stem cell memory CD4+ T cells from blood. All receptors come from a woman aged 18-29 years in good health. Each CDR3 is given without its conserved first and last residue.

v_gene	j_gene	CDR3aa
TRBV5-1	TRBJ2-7	ASSLRWDRGYYEQY
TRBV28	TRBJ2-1	ASSRASGRRYNEQF
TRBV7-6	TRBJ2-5	ASSYQPGGQETQY
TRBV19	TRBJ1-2	ASSIGTAYGYT
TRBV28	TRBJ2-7	ASRERSGRSNDGQY
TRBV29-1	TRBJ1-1	SAEYRVEAF
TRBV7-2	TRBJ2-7	ASSIAGVHEQY
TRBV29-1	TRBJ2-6	SVGGLISGANVLT
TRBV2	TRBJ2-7	ASKWGGPYEQY
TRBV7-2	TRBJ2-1	ASSPMTSATYNEQF
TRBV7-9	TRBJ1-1	ASSPTGNTEAF
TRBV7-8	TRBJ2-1	ASREWGVSYNEQF
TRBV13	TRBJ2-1	ASSSLRDRIPYNEQF
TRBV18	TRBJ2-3	ASSPRREISDTQY
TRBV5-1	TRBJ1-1	ASSLNRYGVYTEAF
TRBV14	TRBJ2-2	ASSPQATGELF
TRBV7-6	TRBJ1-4	ASSIIPGVIEKLF
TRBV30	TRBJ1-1	AWSAQLTEAF
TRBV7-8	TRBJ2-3	ASSLMGGTQY
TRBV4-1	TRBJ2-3	ASSQGIGQGFYTQY
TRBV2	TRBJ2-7	ASKRATRYEQY
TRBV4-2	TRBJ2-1	ASSQRGTQRDNEQF
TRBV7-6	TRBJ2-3	ASSPNRLAGSDTQY
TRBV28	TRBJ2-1	ASSPRLRSEQF
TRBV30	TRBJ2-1	AWGGTSGFSYNEQF
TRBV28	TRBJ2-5	ASSFPGTVQETQY